This record concerns one T cell receptor (beta chain) sequence. Its antigen is currently unknown. The use of a sample-barcoded 5' primer and a J-beta primer mix characterized a second PCR of roughly 7 to 11 cycles. TCRdb used MiXCR to reprocess the 5' RACE reads, holding one entry per CDR3 protein. The data contain approximately 1.5 million distinct CDR3 sequences, 35% to 45% of them singletons. The source of the sample is a study of blood T cells in healthy people across ages. Study-level findings and limits: Roughly linearly, TCR beta diversity per million T cells fell as age increased. Strong correlation linked observed beta diversity and percent naive T cells.

Trimming shortened V by 7 bases and J by 0 bases, and 11 bases separated the two germline ends. The CDR3 sequence is 14 residues long. The study drew donors from healthy Caucasian individuals in Russia aged roughly 6 to 90. Researchers report isolating at least 7 million PBMCs per sample. The clonotype comes from a woman between 18 and 29 years old in good health. V is TRBV12-3 or TRBV12-4 and J is TRBJ2-3, with D perhaps TRBD2 (5 bases). The sequencing input was blood. CDR3 region: CASNRLPSTDTQYF. Written as DNA, the CDR3 is TGTGCCAGCAACCGACTACCTAGCACAGATACGCAGTATTTT.